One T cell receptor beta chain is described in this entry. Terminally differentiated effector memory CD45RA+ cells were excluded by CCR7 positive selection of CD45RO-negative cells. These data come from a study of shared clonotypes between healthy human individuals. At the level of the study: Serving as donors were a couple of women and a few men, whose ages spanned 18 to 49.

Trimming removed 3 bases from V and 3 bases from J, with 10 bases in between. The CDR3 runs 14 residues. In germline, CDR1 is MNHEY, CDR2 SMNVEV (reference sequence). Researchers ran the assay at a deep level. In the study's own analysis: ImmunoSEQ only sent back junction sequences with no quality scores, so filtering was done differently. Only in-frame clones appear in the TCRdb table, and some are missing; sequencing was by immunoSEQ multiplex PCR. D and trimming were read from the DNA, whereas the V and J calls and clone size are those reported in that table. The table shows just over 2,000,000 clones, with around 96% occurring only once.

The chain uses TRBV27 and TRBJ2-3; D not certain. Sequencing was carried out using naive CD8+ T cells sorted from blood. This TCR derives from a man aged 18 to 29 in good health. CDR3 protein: CASSFGGRTDTQYF. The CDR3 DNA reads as TGTGCCAGCAGTTTTGGTGGTAGGACAGATACGCAGTATTTT.